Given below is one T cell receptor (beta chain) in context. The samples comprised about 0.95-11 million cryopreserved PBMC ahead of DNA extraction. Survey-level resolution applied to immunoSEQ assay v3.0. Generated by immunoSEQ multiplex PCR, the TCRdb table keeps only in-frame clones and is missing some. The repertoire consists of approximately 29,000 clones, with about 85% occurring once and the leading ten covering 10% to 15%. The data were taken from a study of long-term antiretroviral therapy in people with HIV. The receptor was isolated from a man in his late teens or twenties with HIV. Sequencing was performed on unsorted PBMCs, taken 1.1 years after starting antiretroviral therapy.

CDR3 region: CASSFGLAGTDEQFF. CDR3 bases: TGTGCCAGCAGCTTCGGCCTAGCGGGGACGGATGAGCAGTTCTTC. The chain combines TRBV7-9 with TRBJ2-1; TRBD2 matches at 9 bases. Trimming removed 3 bases from V and 8 bases from J; junction bases left unmatched: 8. Germline V gene data show CDR1 as SEHNR and CDR2 as FQNEAQ (reference sequence). The CDR3 extends over 15 amino acids.